The rows below give T cell receptor beta chains drawn from one sample of a study of human T cells and chemical hapten exposure. TCRdb processed the RACE reads anew with MiXCR; each CDR3 protein has one entry. The sample lists 180,000 or so distinct CDR3 sequences, about a fifth occurring once. This specimen was whole blood, taken in connection with sensitization to the hapten diphenylcyclopropenone (DPC). Receptors originate from a woman in her fifties or sixties with alopecia areata. Some clones in this sample may be carry-over from other donors' samples. CDR3s include the opening cysteine and the closing phenylalanine or tryptophan.

CAISAGSQETQYF	TRBV10-3	TRBJ2-5	13
CAIRVPGTNNEQFF	TRBV10-3	TRBJ2-1	14
CASSRSTSGGRQETQYF	TRBV18	TRBJ2-5	17
CAGHPGGGMGNEQFF	TRBV7-2	TRBJ2-1	15
CASSQDTSRGTDYGYTF	TRBV4-2	TRBJ1-2	17
CSASDRHSYNEQFF	TRBV20-1	TRBJ2-1	14
CGVANRGTGANVLTF	TRBV29-1	TRBJ2-6	15
CASSLVTASYEQYF	TRBV7-9	TRBJ2-7	14
CASVPLAVPYNEQFF	TRBV7-9	TRBJ2-1	15
CASSPSALEAFF	TRBV7-9	TRBJ1-1	12
CASSSKPSVGTGESSGANVLTF	TRBV7-3	TRBJ2-6	22
CATSRDLAGASYNEQFF	TRBV15	TRBJ2-1	17
CASSSPGSGRPKGEQFF	TRBV28	TRBJ2-1	17
CASSAYGLGSYEQYF	TRBV27	TRBJ2-7	15
CASSLSTSGSLGNIQYF	TRBV7-2	TRBJ2-4	17
CASSLKAGGAYNSPLHF	TRBV7-9	TRBJ1-6	17
CASSLALEIQPQHF	TRBV7-2	TRBJ1-5	14